The rows below give T cell receptor beta chains drawn from one sample of a study of cytomegalovirus exposure and HLA in healthy donors. Sequencing used immunoSEQ multiplex PCR; TCRdb keeps in-frame clones, though not all of them. The repertoire holds 150,000 to 200,000 clones, with approximately 96% as singletons. The material sequenced was PBMCs. These TCRs come from a woman aged 18-30 years in good health and CMV-seronegative. CDR3s include the opening cysteine and the closing phenylalanine or tryptophan. A D gene is named only where the DNA matches it firmly. Clone size is stated in some rows and not others, as once, few, many or a class when expanded.

TRBV5-4,TRBJ1-3,NA,once,TGTGCCAGCAGCTTGAGGGGGTCTGGAAACACCATATATTTT,CASSLRGSGNTIYF
TRBV15,TRBJ2-7,NA,NA,TGTGCCACCAGCAGAGAAACAGGGAAGGCCTACGAGCAGTACTTC,CATSRETGKAYEQYF
TRBV6-5,TRBJ2-1,NA,NA,TGTGCCAGCAGTTACAAAGGGGGCTACAATGAGCAGTTCTTC,CASSYKGGYNEQFF
TRBV29-1,TRBJ1-2,NA,NA,TGCAGCGTTGATCGGGATCGGGGTGGCTACACCTTC,CSVDRDRGGYTF
TRBV5-1,TRBJ2-5,TRBD2,NA,TGCGCCAGCAGCGATCTAGCGGGGGGGCAAGAGACCCAGTACTTC,CASSDLAGGQETQYF
TRBV7-9,TRBJ2-3,TRBD1,NA,TGTGCCAGCAGCCTCTCCCGACAGGGAAGCACAGATACGCAGTATTTT,CASSLSRQGSTDTQYF
TRBV6-1,TRBJ1-1,NA,NA,TGTGCCAGCAGGACGAGGAGGACTGAAGCTTTCTTT,CASRTRRTEAFF
TRBV6-5,TRBJ2-3,NA,once,TGTGCCAGCACGTCTAGCAACACAGATACGCAGTATTTT,CASTSSNTDTQYF
TRBV6-1,TRBJ1-2,NA,NA,TGTGCCAGCAGTGCACAGGGCGGGTATGGCTACACCTTC,CASSAQGGYGYTF
TRBV2,TRBJ2-7,NA,NA,TGTGCCAGCAGGGCTTCGGGACTGAATCTCAACGAGCAGTACTTC,CASRASGLNLNEQYF
TRBV18,TRBJ2-2,TRBD2,NA,TGTGCCAGCTCACCAGAGGGACTAAACACCGGGGAGCTGTTTTTT,CASSPEGLNTGELFF
TRBV18,TRBJ2-7,NA,once,TGTGCCAGCTCACCACCGTGGGGGCCGAATAGTAACGAGCAGTACTTC,CASSPPWGPNSNEQYF
TRBV7-9,TRBJ2-1,NA,NA,TGTGCCAGCAGCTTAAACTATTACAATGAGCAGTTCTTC,CASSLNYYNEQFF
TRBV7-6,TRBJ2-2,NA,few,TGTGCCAGCAGCTTAGGACAGTCCACCGGGGAGCTGTTTTTT,CASSLGQSTGELFF
TRBV19,TRBJ1-1,NA,NA,TGTGCCAGTAGTCCCCCCCGTGCGAGGAACACTGAAGCTTTCTTT,CASSPPRARNTEAFF
TRBV18,TRBJ2-7,NA,NA,TGTGCCAGCTCACCTTCACAGGGGAGGGAGCAGTACTTC,CASSPSQGREQYF
TRBV9,TRBJ2-3,TRBD2,NA,TGTGCCAGCAGTCCCGGGGGGGCCGGCACAGATACGCAGTATTTT,CASSPGGAGTDTQYF
TRBV6-5,TRBJ1-1,TRBD1,few,TGTGCCAGCAACAGGGGGCGGGGCACTGAAGCTTTCTTT,CASNRGRGTEAFF
TRBV30,TRBJ2-2,TRBD1,NA,TGTGCCTGGAGGGGGACAGGGACCGGGGAGCTGTTTTTT,CAWRGTGTGELFF
TRBV2,TRBJ2-7,TRBD1,NA,TGTGCCAGCAGCTCAGGGGGCTCGTACGAGCAGTACTTC,CASSSGGSYEQYF
TRBV19,TRBJ1-5,NA,NA,TGTGCCAGTAGTATCGGGGATAGCAATCAGCCCCAGCATTTT,CASSIGDSNQPQHF
TRBV2,TRBJ2-7,TRBD2,NA,TGTGCCAGCAGGGACTCCGGGGGGAGGTTCCCCGACGAGCAGTACTTC,CASRDSGGRFPDEQYF
TRBV9,TRBJ2-1,NA,NA,TGTGCCAGCAGCGTAGAGGGTGGTGGGGCGGCTGGGTTGTCCTACAATGAGCAGTTCTTC,CASSVEGGGAAGLSYNEQFF
TRBV2,TRBJ1-6,NA,NA,TGTGCCAGCAGGCCCACGAGCTCCTATAATTCACCCCTCCACTTT,CASRPTSSYNSPLHF
TRBV6-1,TRBJ2-1,TRBD2,NA,TGTGCCAGCAGTGCACCCAGCGGGGGGGCCTTATATGAGCAGTTCTTC,CASSAPSGGALYEQFF
TRBV27,TRBJ1-2,NA,NA,TGTGCCAGCAGTTCCGCAGGTGGCTACACCTTC,CASSSAGGYTF
TRBV9,TRBJ2-7,TRBD1,NA,TGTGCCAGCAGCCCCCGGGACAGAAGCTCCTACGAGCAGTACTTC,CASSPRDRSSYEQYF
TRBV6-6,TRBJ2-7,NA,NA,TGTGCCAGCAGTTACTTAACAGGGTACGAGCAGTACTTC,CASSYLTGYEQYF
TRBV2,TRBJ1-5,TRBD1,NA,TGTGCCAGCAGTCGCCGATCATTAACAGGGGGCGAAGTGAGCAATCAGCCCCAGCATTTT,CASSRRSLTGGEVSNQPQHF
TRBV10-3,TRBJ2-1,TRBD1,NA,TGTGCCATCAGTGACCGGGGACAGGGGGAGGATGAGCAGTTCTTC,CAISDRGQGEDEQFF
TRBV29-1,TRBJ1-5,TRBD1,NA,TGCAGCGTTTGGACAGGGGTCGGCAATCAGCCCCAGCATTTT,CSVWTGVGNQPQHF
TRBV6-5,TRBJ1-2,TRBD1,NA,TGTGCCAGCAGTTACTACGGACAGGGTTATGGCTACACCTTC,CASSYYGQGYGYTF
TRBV7-9,TRBJ1-1,NA,once,TGTGCCAGCAGCTTAATGGCAGGTAATACTGAAGCTTTCTTT,CASSLMAGNTEAFF
TRBV7-2,TRBJ2-7,NA,NA,TGTGCCAGCAGCAGGGACTCCTCCTACGAGCAGTACTTC,CASSRDSSYEQYF
TRBV19,TRBJ2-7,TRBD2,NA,TGTGCCAGTAGTACCCTCAGGACGGCCGGGGGGTACGAGCAGTACTTC,CASSTLRTAGGYEQYF
TRBV7-9,TRBJ2-5,NA,NA,TGTGCCAGCAGCTACCTGCTCGGGGAATTCGGGACCCAGTACTTC,CASSYLLGEFGTQYF
TRBV10-3,TRBJ2-4,NA,NA,TGTGCCATCAGCGATAGCCGGGGGGCTAGTAAAAACATTCAGTACTTC,CAISDSRGASKNIQYF
TRBV6-6,TRBJ1-5,TRBD1,NA,TGTGCCAGCAGCAGTCAGAACAGGGGGGTAAATCAGCCCCAGCATTTT,CASSSQNRGVNQPQHF
TRBV11-2,TRBJ1-2,TRBD1,NA,TGTGCCAGCAGCTCGGGACAGAACTATGGCTACACCTTC,CASSSGQNYGYTF
TRBV9,TRBJ1-2,NA,NA,TGTGCCAGCAGCGTAGAGGGAGATGTCAGAGGGGGTGGCTACACCTTC,CASSVEGDVRGGGYTF
TRBV7-2,TRBJ1-1,TRBD1,NA,TGTGCCAGCAGCTTAGGTGGTACAGGGGGCACTGAAGCTTTCTTT,CASSLGGTGGTEAFF
TRBV28,TRBJ1-2,NA,NA,TGTGCCAGCGGGTCAGGGCCCTATGGCTACACCTTC,CASGSGPYGYTF
TRBV7-9,TRBJ2-3,TRBD1,NA,TGTGCCAGCAGCTCCGGGACAGTGCCAGATACGCAGTATTTT,CASSSGTVPDTQYF
TRBV6-6,TRBJ1-1,NA,NA,TGTGCCAGCAGTTACGCGGGGGAGGATACTGAAGCTTTCTTT,CASSYAGEDTEAFF
TRBV27,TRBJ2-7,NA,NA,TGTGCCAGCAGGGGAAAACAGGGTTATGGAGAGCAGTACTTC,CASRGKQGYGEQYF
TRBV7-2,TRBJ2-1,NA,NA,TGTGCCAGCAGCCCCACGACCAGGACATACAATGAGCAGTTCTTC,CASSPTTRTYNEQFF
TRBV6-6,TRBJ2-7,TRBD1,NA,TGTGCCAGCAGTCCACAGGGGGGTTTTGGCTACGAGCAGTACTTC,CASSPQGGFGYEQYF
TRBV4-1,TRBJ2-5,TRBD2,NA,TGCGCCAGCGGAATAGCGGGGCTCCAGTACTTC,CASGIAGLQYF
TRBV6-1,TRBJ2-1,NA,NA,TGTGCCAGCCGGAACCCCGGGGTTTACAATGAGCAGTTCTTC,CASRNPGVYNEQFF
TRBV4-1,TRBJ2-1,TRBD2,NA,TGCGCCAGCAGTCCCGGGACTAGCTTTTACAATGAGCAGTTCTTC,CASSPGTSFYNEQFF
TRBV4-3,TRBJ2-1,TRBD2,NA,TGCGCCAGCAGCCCTGGGACTAGCGGGGGCAATGAGCAGTTCTTC,CASSPGTSGGNEQFF
TRBV19,TRBJ1-2,TRBD1,NA,TGTGCCAGTACCCTGACAGGGACGTGGAACTATGGCTACACCTTC,CASTLTGTWNYGYTF
TRBV2,TRBJ1-2,NA,NA,TGTGCCAGCAGTGAACAGGGCCCGAACTATGGCTACACCTTC,CASSEQGPNYGYTF
TRBV7-6,TRBJ2-1,NA,once,TGTGCCAGCAGCTTCGACCGACGACTAGACCCAAGTGAGCAGTTCTTC,CASSFDRRLDPSEQFF
TRBV13,TRBJ1-1,NA,NA,TGTGCCAGCAGCTTGAGGACTGAAGCTTTCTTT,CASSLRTEAFF
TRBV5-1,TRBJ1-1,NA,NA,TGCGCCAGCAGCTTGGCCCAGGCCAGGGAGAACACTGAAGCTTTCTTT,CASSLAQARENTEAFF
TRBV14,TRBJ1-6,TRBD1,few,TGTGCCAGCAGCCAAGACCGATTCAGGACAGGGCCCTATAATTCACCCCTCCACTTT,CASSQDRFRTGPYNSPLHF
TRBV18,TRBJ1-3,NA,NA,TGTGCCAGTTTCACAGGGAGTGGAAACACCATATATTTT,CASFTGSGNTIYF
TRBV6-5,TRBJ2-5,TRBD2,NA,TGTGCCAGCAGTTACGTCCTAGCGGGGGGAGAGACCCAGTACTTC,CASSYVLAGGETQYF